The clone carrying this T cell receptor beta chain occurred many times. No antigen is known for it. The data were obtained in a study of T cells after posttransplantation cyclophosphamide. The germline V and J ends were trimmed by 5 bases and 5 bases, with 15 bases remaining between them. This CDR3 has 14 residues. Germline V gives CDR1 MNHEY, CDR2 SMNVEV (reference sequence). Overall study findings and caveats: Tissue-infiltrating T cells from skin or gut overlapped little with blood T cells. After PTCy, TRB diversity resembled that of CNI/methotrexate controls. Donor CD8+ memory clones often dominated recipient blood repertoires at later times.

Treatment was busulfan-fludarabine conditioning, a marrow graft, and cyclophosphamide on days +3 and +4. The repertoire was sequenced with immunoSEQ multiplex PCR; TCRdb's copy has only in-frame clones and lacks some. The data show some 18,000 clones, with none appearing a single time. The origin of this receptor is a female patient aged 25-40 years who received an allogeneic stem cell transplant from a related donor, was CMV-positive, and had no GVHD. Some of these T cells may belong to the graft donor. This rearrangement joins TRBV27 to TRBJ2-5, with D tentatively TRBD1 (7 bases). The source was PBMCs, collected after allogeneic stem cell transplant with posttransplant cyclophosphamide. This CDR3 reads CASSARSGGETQYF. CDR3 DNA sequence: TGTGCCAGCAGTGCACGGTCAGGGGGGGAGACCCAGTACTTC.